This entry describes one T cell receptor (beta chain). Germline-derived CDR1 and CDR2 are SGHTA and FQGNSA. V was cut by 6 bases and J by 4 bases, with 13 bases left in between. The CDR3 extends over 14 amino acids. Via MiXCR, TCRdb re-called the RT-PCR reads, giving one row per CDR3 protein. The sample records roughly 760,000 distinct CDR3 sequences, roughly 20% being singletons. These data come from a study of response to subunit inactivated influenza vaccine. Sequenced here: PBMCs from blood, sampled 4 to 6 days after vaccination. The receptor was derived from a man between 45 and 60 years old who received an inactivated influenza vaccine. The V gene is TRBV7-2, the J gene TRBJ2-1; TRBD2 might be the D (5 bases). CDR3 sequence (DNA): TGTGCCAGCAGGGTCTCGGGGAGTTACAATGAGCAGTTCTTC. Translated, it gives CASRVSGSYNEQFF.